Reported below is one T cell receptor beta chain. Its target is not known. These data are taken from a study of T cell clonotyping in hematopoietic cell transplantation. Study-level background: Cytoreduction preceded collection of pretransplant recipient samples. Study-wide findings and caveats: Few recipient clonotypes overlapped donors; over 95% were de novo at given depth.

V lost 10 bases, J lost 2 bases, and 18 bases lay in between. Germline V gene sequence: CDR1 SGHRS, CDR2 YFSETQ. The CDR3 length is 14 residues. Time point specified: recipient sample about 28 days before transplant, after cytoreduction. Samples: about 28 days before transplant, then days 30, 100 and 180 after. Measured with immunoSEQ multiplex PCR; TCRdb has only the in-frame clones, and not every one. The table includes fewer than 100,000 clones, about 96% detected once. The clonotype originates from a woman between 45 and 60 years old with acute myeloid leukemia. Some clones in this sample may be carry-over from other donors' samples. The sample consisted of peripheral blood mononuclear cells, taken before stem cell transplant. The chain joins TRBV5-1 to TRBJ1-2, with a tentative D call TRBD1 (6 bases). CDR3 DNA sequence: TGCGCCGGCACTAGAGGCAGGGGAAACTATGGCTACACCTTC. This codes for CAGTRGRGNYGYTF.